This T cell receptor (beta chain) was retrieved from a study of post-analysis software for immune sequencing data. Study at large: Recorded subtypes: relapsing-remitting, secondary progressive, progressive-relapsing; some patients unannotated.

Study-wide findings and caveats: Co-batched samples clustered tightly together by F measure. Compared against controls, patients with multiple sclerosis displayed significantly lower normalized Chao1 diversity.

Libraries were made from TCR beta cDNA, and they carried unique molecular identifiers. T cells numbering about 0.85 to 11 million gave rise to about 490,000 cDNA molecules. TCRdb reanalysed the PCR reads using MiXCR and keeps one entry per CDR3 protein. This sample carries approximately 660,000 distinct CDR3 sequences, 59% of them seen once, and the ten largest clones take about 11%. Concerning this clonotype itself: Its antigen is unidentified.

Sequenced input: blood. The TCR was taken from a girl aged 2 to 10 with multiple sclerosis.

CDR3 residues: CASGPRDRAYGYTF. For the CDR3, the DNA is TGTGCCAGCGGCCCAAGGGACAGGGCCTATGGCTACACCTTC. The chain couples TRBV7-2 to TRBJ1-2; 9 bases are a match to TRBD1. CDR3 length equals 14 residues. The ends lost 8 bases at V and 4 bases at J; junction bases unmatched: 8. Germline CDR1 SGHTA, CDR2 FQGNSA.